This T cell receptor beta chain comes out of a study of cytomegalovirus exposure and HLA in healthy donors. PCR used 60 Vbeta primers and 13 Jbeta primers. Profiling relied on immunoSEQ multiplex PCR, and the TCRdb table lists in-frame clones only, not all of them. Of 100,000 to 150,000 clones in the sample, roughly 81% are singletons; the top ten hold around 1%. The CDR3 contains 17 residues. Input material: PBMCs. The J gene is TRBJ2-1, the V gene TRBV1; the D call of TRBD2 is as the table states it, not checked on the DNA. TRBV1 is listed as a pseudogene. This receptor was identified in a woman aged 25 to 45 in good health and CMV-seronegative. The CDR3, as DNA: TGCACCAGCAGAGCTAGGAAGCGGGATCCCTCCTACAATGAGCAGTTCTTC. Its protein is CTSRARKRDPSYNEQFF.